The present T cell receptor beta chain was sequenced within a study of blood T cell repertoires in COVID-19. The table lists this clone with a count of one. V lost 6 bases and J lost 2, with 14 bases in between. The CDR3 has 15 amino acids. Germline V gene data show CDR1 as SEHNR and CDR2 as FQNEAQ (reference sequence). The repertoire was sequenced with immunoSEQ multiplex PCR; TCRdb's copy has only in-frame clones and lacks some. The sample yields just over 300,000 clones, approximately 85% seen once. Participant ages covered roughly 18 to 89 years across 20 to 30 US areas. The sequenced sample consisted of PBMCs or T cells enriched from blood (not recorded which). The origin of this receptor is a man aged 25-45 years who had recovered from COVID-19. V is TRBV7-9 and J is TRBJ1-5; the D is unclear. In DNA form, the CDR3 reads TGTGCCAGCAGTCAAGTGGGCTCGGGCAATCAGCCCCAGCATTTT. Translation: CASSQVGSGNQPQHF. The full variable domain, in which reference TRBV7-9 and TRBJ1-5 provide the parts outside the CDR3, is DTGVSQNPRHKITKRGQNVTFRCDPISEHNRLYWYRQTLGQGPEFLTYFQNEAQLEKSRLLSDRFSAERPKGSFSTLEIQRTEQGDSAMYLCASSQVGSGNQPQHFGDGTRLSIL.